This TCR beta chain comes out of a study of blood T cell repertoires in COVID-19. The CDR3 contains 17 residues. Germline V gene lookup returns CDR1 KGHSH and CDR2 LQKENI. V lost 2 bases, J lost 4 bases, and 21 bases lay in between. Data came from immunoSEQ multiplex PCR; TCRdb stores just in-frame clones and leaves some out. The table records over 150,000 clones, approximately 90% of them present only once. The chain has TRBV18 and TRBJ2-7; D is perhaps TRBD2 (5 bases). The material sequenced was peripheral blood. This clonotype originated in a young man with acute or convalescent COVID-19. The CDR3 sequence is CASSPISTGSLNYEQYF. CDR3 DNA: TGTGCCAGCTCACCAATATCGACGGGGTCACTTAATTACGAGCAGTACTTC.